The 32 T cell receptor beta chains listed next were all sequenced from one sample in a study of vaccination and CD4 T cells after COVID-19. Cultured CD4+ T cell DNA underwent sequencing with the Oncomine TCR Beta short-read assay. TCRdb reanalysed the PCR reads using MiXCR and keeps one entry per CDR3 protein. This sample has approximately 9,000 distinct CDR3 sequences, with 40% to 65% found just once. Treatment denoted: roughly 10-day PBMC culture with coronavirus spike peptide pools or control peptides (ViraFEST assay). The antigens these receptors bind are not known. The specimen was CD4+ T cells from blood, cultured in vitro. These receptors originate from a human donor who had recovered from COVID-19.

The chain combines TRBV6-1 with TRBJ1-3; D remains unclear. CDR3 size: 15 residues. In germline, CDR1 is MNHNS, CDR2 SASEGT. V was shortened by 7 bases and J by 0 bases, with 13 bases between the two germline ends. The chain's CDR3 is CASTATGNSGNTIYF. The CDR3 DNA reads as TGTGCCAGCACCGCGACCGGGAACTCTGGAAACACCATATATTTT.

This clonotype was seen a handful of times. The chain joins TRBV19 to TRBJ1-2; D not certain. CDR1 is LNHDA, CDR2 SQIVND, per germline (reference sequence). The CDR3 runs 12 residues. The V end lost 5 bases, the J end lost 3 bases, and 7 bases lay between the germline ends. The CDR3 bases are TGTGCCAGTAGTCCTGATGACTATGGCTACACCTTC. It is translated as CASSPDDYGYTF.

A remark on this clonotype: An end of the junction does not agree with germline; a read error may underlie this. This rearrangement joins TRBV7-2 to TRBJ1-4, with TRBD1 matching 7 bases. Germline-derived CDR1 and CDR2 are SGHTA and FQGNSA. The CDR3 spans 14 residues. Here the CDR3 reads CASSLQGVDEKPFF. Written as DNA, the CDR3 is TGTGCCAGCAGCCTGCAGGGGGTCGATGAAAAACCGTTTTTT.

V usage is TRBV7-2 and J usage is TRBJ2-5, with 8 bases aligning to TRBD2. V lost 1 base to trimming and J lost 2 bases; unmatched junction nucleotides: 3. Germline V gives CDR1 SGHTA, CDR2 FQGNSA. CDR3 length: 15 amino acids. For the CDR3, the DNA is TGTGCCAGCAGCTTAGGCGGGGGGAGACAAGAGACCCAGTACTTC. It codes for CASSLGGGRQETQYF.

The chain couples TRBV7-2 to TRBJ1-2, with 7 bases that match TRBD1. V was pared by 5 bases and J by 4 bases, with 7 bases of the junction left unmatched. CDR1 is SGHTA and CDR2 is FQGNSA in the germline V gene. The CDR3 consists of 14 residues. CDR3 region: CASSPQGYFYGYTF. The CDR3 DNA is TGTGCCAGCAGCCCACAGGGGTACTTCTATGGCTACACCTTC. Full variable domain (missing parts from reference TRBV7-2 and TRBJ1-2): GAGVSQSPSNKVTEKGKDVELRCDPISGHTALYWYRQSLGQGLEFLIYFQGNSAPDKSGLPSDRFSAERTGGSVSTLTIQRTQQEDSAVYLCASSPQGYFYGYTFGSGTRLTVV.

This chain connects TRBV7-3 to TRBJ2-5; D possibly corresponds to TRBD2 (5 bases). V lost 6 bases to trimming and J lost 5 bases, with 19 bases between them. Germline V CDR1 and CDR2: SGHTA, FQGTGA. CDR3 length equals 15 residues. Here the CDR3 DNA reads TGTGCCAGCAGTCCAAGCCGAGGGCCTTGGGAGACCCAGTACTTC. The encoded protein is CASSPSRGPWETQYF.

The chain carries TRBV24-1 and TRBJ2-3; no clear D. V lost 4 bases to trimming and J lost 3 bases, with 10 bases between them. CDR1 and CDR2 from the germline V gene are KGHDR and SFDVKD. The CDR3 runs to 14 residues. DNA for the CDR3: TGTGCCACCAGTGAACCTAGTCGGACAGATACGCAGTATTTT. Translating it yields CATSEPSRTDTQYF.

This chain uses TRBV20-1 with TRBJ1-2, with 7 bases aligning to TRBD1. In germline, CDR1 is DFQATT, CDR2 SNEGSKA (reference sequence). The trim removed 3 bases at V and 4 bases at J, leaving 14 bases unmatched. The CDR3 loop spans 16 amino acids. CDR3 sequence (DNA): TGCAGTGCTAGTTCTGGTGCGTATGGGACAGTCTATGGCTACACCTTC. This translates into CSASSGAYGTVYGYTF.

The chain carries TRBV6-4 and TRBJ2-3, with D perhaps being TRBD1 or TRBD2 (5 bases each). Trimming removed 8 bases from V and 10 bases from J, with 22 bases in between. In germline, CDR1 is MRHNA, CDR2 SNTAGT. The CDR3 totals 14 residues. The CDR3 protein is CASSGGGDSDSQYF. CDR3 nucleotides: TGTGCCAGCTCTGGTGGGGGAGACTCTGATTCGCAGTATTTT.

The chain uses TRBV6-1 and TRBJ1-2; D perhaps matches TRBD1 (5 bases). The germline V gene encodes CDR1 MNHNS and CDR2 SASEGT. The CDR3 runs 13 residues. V lost 2 bases and J lost 8, with 12 bases in between. The CDR3 DNA is TGTGCCAGCAGTGAAAAGGGGAGCTCGGGCTACACCTTC. It translates to CASSEKGSSGYTF.

The chain joins TRBV14 to TRBJ2-5; D unresolved. Deletions cut 5 bases from V and 5 bases from J, with 6 bases between. The germline CDR1 and CDR2 sequences are SGHDN and FVKESK. The CDR3 contains 11 residues. CDR3 loop: CASSAGETQYF. DNA of the CDR3: TGTGCCAGCAGCGCTGGGGAGACCCAGTACTTC. The variable domain in full, with the rest retrieved from reference TRBV14 and TRBJ2-5, is EAGVTQFPSHSVIEKGQTVTLRCDPISGHDNLYWYRRVMGKEIKFLLHFVKESKQDESGMPNNRFLAERTGGTYSTLKVQPAELEDSGVYFCASSAGETQYFGPGTRLLVL.

This chain connects TRBV11-3 to TRBJ2-5; D is ambiguous. V dropped 3 bases and J dropped 3 bases, with 2 bases sitting between them. This CDR3 contains 11 residues. CDR1 and CDR2 (germline): SGHNT, YENEEA. CDR3 loop: CASSFEETQYF. The DNA of the CDR3 is TGTGCCAGCAGCTTCGAAGAGACCCAGTACTTC. The entire variable domain, with the rest obtained from reference TRBV11-3 and TRBJ2-5, is as follows: EAGVVQSPRYKIIEKKQPVAFWCNPISGHNTLYWYLQNLGQGPELLIRYENEEAVDDSQLPKDRFSAERLKGVDSTLKIQPAELGDSAVYLCASSFEETQYFGPGTRLLVL.

In its sample, this clonotype is large. V usage is TRBV7-2 and J usage is TRBJ2-7; D uncertain. The CDR3 covers 11 residues. V lost 4 bases to trimming and J lost 7 bases, with 8 bases between them. Germline-derived CDR1 and CDR2 are SGHTA and FQGNSA. The CDR3 region is CASSSGWEQYF. In nucleotides, the CDR3 is TGTGCCAGCAGCTCCGGTTGGGAGCAGTACTTC.

This chain joins TRBV20-1 and TRBJ2-3; no reliable D call. This CDR3 region has 12 residues. CDR1 and CDR2 (germline): DFQATT, SNEGSKA (reference sequence). With 1 base removed from V and 5 bases from J, the gap between germline ends came to 7 bases. Here the CDR3 DNA reads TGCAGTGCTAGAGCCACTGGAGATACGCAGTATTTT. Translation gives CSARATGDTQYF.

The genes are TRBV7-2 and TRBJ2-3, with TRBD1 matching over 10 bases. CDR1 SGHTA and CDR2 FQGNSA come from the germline V gene. The length of the CDR3 is 15 residues. The V segment lost 5 bases and the J segment 2 bases; nucleotides outside the gene matches: 4. For the CDR3, the DNA is TGTGCCAGCAGCCCCGGACAGGGGGTCACAGATACGCAGTATTTT. This sequence encodes CASSPGQGVTDTQYF.

The gene calls are TRBV20-1 and TRBJ2-3, with D uncertain. CDR3 length: 14 amino acids. Germline CDR1 and CDR2: DFQATT and SNEGSKA (reference sequence). Trimming removed 2 bases at V and 0 bases at J, with 9 bases between. The chain's CDR3 is CSARPLKSTDTQYF. CDR3 in DNA: TGCAGTGCTAGACCACTCAAGAGCACAGATACGCAGTATTTT.

V gene TRBV29-1 combines with J gene TRBJ2-5; D remains ambiguous. Trimming left V 3 bases short and J 3 bases short, with 14 bases between. This CDR3 region has 14 residues. Germline CDR1 is SQVTM and CDR2 is ANQGSEA. For the CDR3, the DNA is TGCAGCGTTGATACTTACCGGAGTAAAGAGACCCAGTACTTC. Its translation: CSVDTYRSKETQYF.

This clonotype was detected a few times. J is TRBJ2-3 and V is TRBV20-1; D call uncertain. Germline V gene sequence: CDR1 DFQATT, CDR2 SNEGSKA (reference sequence). This CDR3 is 11 amino acids long. The V and J ends lost 6 bases and 1 base respectively, with 5 bases between them. The CDR3 reads CSAKRTDTQYF. CDR3 bases: TGCAGTGCCAAGCGCACAGATACGCAGTATTTT.

The chain links TRBV30 to TRBJ1-5; D unclear. The germline V gene encodes CDR1 GTSNPN and CDR2 SVGIG (reference sequence). V was trimmed by 0 bases and J by 8 bases, leaving 14 bases between them. This CDR3 has 14 residues. The CDR3 DNA reads as TGTGCCTGGAGTGTACTGACCCGTCGCGAGCCCCAGCATTTT. Its translation is CAWSVLTRREPQHF.

The chain is built from TRBV6-1 and TRBJ1-4; the match to TRBD1 covers 10 bases. The CDR3 has 16 amino acids. The V gene end was trimmed by 1 base and the J gene end by 8 bases; junction bases not matched to a gene: 7. Germline CDR1 reads MNHNS; CDR2 reads SASEGT. The CDR3 loop is CASSEGGGQGNEKLFF. The CDR3 coding sequence is TGTGCCAGCAGTGAAGGGGGGGGACAGGGGAACGAAAAACTGTTTTTT.

This clonotype was detected a few times. This chain connects TRBV7-8 to TRBJ2-3; perhaps TRBD2 as D (6 bases). The germline V gene has CDR1 SGHVS and CDR2 FQNEAQ. The ends were cut back, 3 bases at V and 1 base at J, with 20 bases in the middle. The CDR3 is 18 amino acids. The CDR3 here is CASSLLGYYSGRTDTQYF. CDR3 in DNA: TGTGCCAGCAGCTTGTTGGGGTATTACAGCGGGCGCACAGATACGCAGTATTTT.

V and J are TRBV7-9 and TRBJ1-5; tentative D call: TRBD1 (5 bases). V was cut by 1 base and J by 4 bases, with 14 bases left in between. Germline values: CDR1 SEHNR, CDR2 FQNEAQ (reference sequence). The CDR3 length is 16 residues. The CDR3: CASSLEERGGNQPQHF. DNA for the CDR3: TGTGCCAGCAGCTTAGAAGAAAGGGGTGGTAATCAGCCCCAGCATTTT.

This clonotype was counted only a few times. This sequence joins TRBV15 and TRBJ2-4; possible D gene TRBD2, 6 bases. Germline lookup yields CDR1 LNHNV and CDR2 YYDKDF (reference sequence). The V gene lost 0 bases and the J gene lost 1 base, with 10 bases spanning the gap. CDR3 size: 16 residues. The DNA of the CDR3 is TGTGCCACCAGCAGAGATCGTCGGGGGGCCAAAAACATTCAGTACTTC. Translation gives CATSRDRRGAKNIQYF.

This sequence joins TRBV18 and TRBJ2-5; D is unresolved. From germline, CDR1 is KGHSH and CDR2 LQKENI. Trimming took 5 bases from V and 7 from J, leaving 17 bases between them. CDR3 length: 14 amino acids. This CDR3 is CASSLMDRSGTQYF. As DNA, the CDR3 is TGTGCCAGCTCATTAATGGACCGCTCGGGGACCCAGTACTTC.

The chain joins TRBV28 to TRBJ1-1, with TRBD1 matching over 7 bases. Germline V lookup: CDR1 MDHEN, CDR2 SYDVKM. The CDR3 loop spans 13 amino acids. V lost 6 bases, J lost 11 bases, and 12 bases stayed unmatched. The CDR3 loop reads CASSPRTGLKAFF. The DNA for the CDR3 is TGTGCCAGCAGCCCCCGGACAGGCCTCAAGGCTTTCTTT.

CDR3 loop: CSARLAGGIGELFF. The DNA of the CDR3 is TGCAGTGCTAGACTAGCGGGGGGGATCGGGGAGCTGTTTTTT. This chain uses TRBV20-1 with TRBJ2-2, with TRBD2 matching 12 bases. The CDR3 is 14 amino acids. Germline CDR1 reads DFQATT; CDR2 reads SNEGSKA (reference sequence). J was trimmed by 7 bases and V by 2 bases; bases with no gene match: 2.

The rearrangement uses TRBV6-1 and TRBJ2-3, with 12 bases lining up with TRBD2. The CDR3 extends over 16 amino acids. Germline CDR1 and CDR2: MNHNS and SASEGT. V was clipped by 6 bases and J by 0 bases; unmatched bases: 4. This CDR3 reads CASRTGTSGSTDTQYF. The CDR3 DNA reads as TGTGCCAGCAGAACCGGGACTAGCGGGAGCACAGATACGCAGTATTTT.

On this clonotype: At one boundary the junction diverges from the germline segment, which might be a read error. CDR3 nucleotides: TGTGCCAGCACAAGGGGGCAGCGGAACCCCGGGGAGCTGTTTTTT. Translation gives CASTRGQRNPGELFF. The rearrangement joins TRBV6-1 to TRBJ2-2, with TRBD1 matching 7 bases. There are 15 residues in the CDR3. Germline V gives CDR1 MNHNS, CDR2 SASEGT.

The chain joins TRBV4-1 to TRBJ1-1; no reliable D call. CDR3 length: 15 amino acids. Germline V lookup: CDR1 MGHRA, CDR2 YSYEKL. The germline V and J ends were trimmed by 0 bases and 0 bases, with 8 bases remaining between them. CDR3 region: CASSQDMYMNTEAFF. The CDR3 nucleotides read TGCGCCAGCAGCCAAGATATGTACATGAACACTGAAGCTTTCTTT.

V and J are TRBV15 and TRBJ2-1; D is unresolved. The CDR3 loop spans 13 amino acids. CDR1 and CDR2 (germline): LNHNV, YYDKDF (reference sequence). With 4 bases removed from V and 5 bases from J, the gap between germline ends came to 9 bases. The CDR3 reads CATSTYDNNEQFF. The CDR3 DNA is TGTGCCACCAGCACCTACGACAACAATGAGCAGTTCTTC.

This clonotype has more than one count but fewer than ten. The chain is built from TRBV11-3 and TRBJ1-2, with D hard to call. V lost 5 bases and J lost 10, with 23 bases in between. CDR3 length equals 15 residues. Germline CDR1 and CDR2: SGHNT and YENEEA. The CDR3 coding sequence is TGTGCCAGCAGCGGACCGACTAGGTCCAGGCGCTTCTACACCTTC. Amino acid sequence: CASSGPTRSRRFYTF.

The chain recombines TRBV23-1 with TRBJ1-2; D ambiguous. Being an ORF, TRBV23-1 has a function that is uncertain. With 6 bases removed from V and 8 bases from J, the gap between germline ends came to 7 bases. The CDR3 totals 10 residues. The DNA for the CDR3 is TGCGCCAGCAGGGTCCCGGGCTACACCTTC. Protein product: CASRVPGYTF.